This entry features one T cell receptor (beta chain) sequence. Its antigen is currently not known. No much larger clone is present one base from it, and per-base qualities are unavailable. The instrument given in TCRdb is Illumina HiSeq 1500. TCRdb trimmed public reads at Q25 via fastp, called clones via MiXCR and kept in-frame beta chains. Rows are combined by CDR3 protein, so each entry shows the most common genes and DNA. Within this sample are 640,000 or so distinct CDR3 sequences, with around a third of them counted one time only. Of the sample, around a sixth is held by the ten largest clones. These data come from a study of T cell repertoires in cytomegalovirus infection (dated by TCRdb to about 2019). For context, the study as a whole: Recently identified HLA-C-restricted CMV epitopes, whose presentation resists viral immunomodulation, were targeted by peptide stimulations together with well-studied HLA-B-restricted epitopes. Because public TCR beta signatures pointed to carriage of CMV infection together with the matching HLA type, the HLA type of each donor mattered for the analysis.

In the paper's terms, the treatment or condition label means: in vitro stimulation with specific CMV peptide epitopes to enrich CMV-specific T cells. The paper as a whole reports these results and caveats: Cumulative frequency of public TCR beta family members discriminated carriers of CMV infection plus the relevant HLA type in this cohort and an independent approximately 350-donor cohort. The ex vivo response was dominated by HLA-C-restricted CMV-specific TCR beta clonotypes, which also provided the single most frequent clonotype in two of eight donors.

CDR3 length: 13 amino acids, cysteine to phenylalanine. Only the CDR3 part of the read is kept: 39 bases, read in frame from the first base. The germline V and J ends show losses of 6 bases and 5 bases respectively, and no gene match explains 4 bases of the junction. CDR1 and CDR2 are read off the germline V gene (reference sequence) as LNHDA and SQIVND. This sequence was found in a human donor in good health (CMV status not recorded). Some clones in this sample may be carry-over from other donors' samples. The material sequenced was cultured PBMCs, taken from culture after CMV antigen stimulation. This chain joins TRBV19 to TRBJ2-7, with 10 bases in between that match TRBD1. The bases read TGTGCCAGTAGCCCGGACAGGGGGAACGAGCAGTACTTC. It translates to CASSPDRGNEQYF.